Reported below is one TCR beta chain. The antigen remains undetermined. This sample is drawn from a study of T cell responses to AZD1222 COVID-19 vaccine. Deletions cut 5 bases from V and 4 bases from J, with 14 bases between. The CDR3 runs 14 residues. The germline gives CDR1 SGHAT, CDR2 FQDESV (reference sequence). General study points: CD4 TCRs associated with vaccination spanned spike, dominating at 160-218 and 743-854. Baseline seropositivity occurred in only a handful of AZD1222 recipients. Researchers took repertoire samples only after the peak T cell response had come. Clonal diversity was possibly underestimated; the donors were predominantly white British and more often female.

Profiling relied on immunoSEQ multiplex PCR, and the TCRdb table lists in-frame clones only, not all of them. Among 150,000 to 250,000 clones listed, roughly 90% were seen once. The sequence came from an adult who received the AZD1222 COVID-19 vaccine. The genes are TRBV11-1 and TRBJ1-1; a possible D gene is TRBD1 (5 bases). Sample: peripheral blood, taken 28 days after the second AZD1222 dose. This CDR3 reads CASSPRVSGTEAFF. CDR3 nucleotide sequence: TGTGCCAGCAGCCCCAGGGTTTCTGGCACTGAAGCTTTCTTT.